The clone carrying this TCR beta chain was recorded once. The antigen is not known. Per germline, CDR1 MGHRA and CDR2 YSYEKL. The CDR3 covers 18 residues. The V end was cut by 0 bases, the J end by 0 bases, with 16 bases between. This entry belongs to a study of shared clonotypes between healthy human individuals. CD8 cells classed as naive were CD45RO-negative and positively selected for CCR7, excluding terminally differentiated effector memory CD45RA+ cells. All participating donors were Caucasian adults from Nashville, Tennessee. Whole-study findings and limits: What naive subsets generally showed was a larger estimated richness than memory subsets showed.

A roughly 220 ng quantity of DNA, tens of thousands of T cell genomes, went into the sorted-subset replicate PCRs. Under the authors' procedure: ImmunoSEQ supplied junction-only sequences lacking quality scores, so filtering was different. Clones were sequenced by immunoSEQ multiplex PCR, and TCRdb holds only the in-frame ones, with some missing. The V and J calls and clone size come from that table; D and trimming were worked out from the DNA. The data hold roughly 810,000 clones, with about 96% observed a single time. Material for sequencing was naive CD8+ T cells sorted from blood. The source is a man aged 25-40 years in good health. This chain uses TRBV4-1 with TRBJ2-3, with D perhaps TRBD1 (5 bases). Written as DNA, the CDR3 is TGCGCCAGCAGCCAAGAGCACTTGACAGACACTAGCACAGATACGCAGTATTTT. Translating gives CASSQEHLTDTSTDTQYF.